This T cell receptor (beta chain) was captured by sequencing in a study of T-cell reconstitution after alpha-beta-depleted transplantation in children (dated by TCRdb to 2016 to 2017). Context from the whole study: T-cell immune reconstitution after TCRalphabeta/CD19-depleted allogeneic hematopoietic cell transplantation in children was quantitatively tracked in the study by means of TCR repertoire profiling.

Library preparation used PCR. The listed sequencing device is Illumina HiSeq 2500. TCR libraries were prepared with molecular barcoding, using unique molecular identifiers to normalize TCRbeta repertoire quantification. The public reads were reanalyzed by TCRdb: fastp trimming at Q25, MiXCR alignment, in-frame beta chains only. Rows are unified per CDR3 protein, each entry keeping the most common DNA and genes. Across this sample there are hundreds of thousands of distinct CDR3 sequences, with roughly 15% seen only once. The ten most abundant clones make up about 4.6% of the sample. Paper-wide results and their limitations: The frequencies of hyperexpanded clones fell over the following months, and after one year, T-cell counts and TCRbeta diversity were mostly attributed to newly produced T cells. In some patients, the high TCRbeta diversity seen at day 60 was put down to recipient T cells and intrathymic progenitors that had survived conditioning. Apparently early alphabetaT-cell count recovery about two months after transplant reportedly relied on only several hundred rapidly expanded clones derived from non-depleted graft cells.

In light of the paper, this sample's treatment or condition label describes: allogeneic hematopoietic cell transplantation with graft depleted of TCRalphabeta T cells and CD19 B cells. The children who served as transplant recipients had been given grafts of TCRalphabeta/CD19-depleted allogeneic hematopoietic cells. To note about this clonotype: It has no known antigen specificity. It has no much larger one-base neighbor in the sample; base qualities were not kept.

Trimmed from V: 5 bases; trimmed from J: 4 bases; junction bases lacking a gene match: 10. CDR1 and CDR2 are read off the germline V gene as SGHDT and YYEEEE. The CDR3 spans 16 residues, from the cysteine through the phenylalanine. CDR3 DNA only is kept here, 48 bases in frame from base 1. The rearranged segments are TRBV5-6 and TRBJ2-5; a stretch of 11 junction bases matches TRBD1. The sequencing used PBMCs, mostly from graft donor cells, collected 360 days after TCRalphabeta/CD19-depleted stem cell transplant. The sequence was obtained from a male patient between 5 and 17 years old who had a stem cell transplant for acute lymphoblastic leukemia, so the T cells may come from the graft donor. CDR3 loop: CASRSDRGLLRETQYF. The nucleotide sequence reads as follows: TGTGCCAGCAGGTCGGACAGGGGGCTACTACGAGAGACCCAGTACTTC.